A selection of T cell receptor beta chains follows, all from one sample in a study of shared T cell receptors in the human thymus. Some clones are missing from TCRdb's copy, which holds only in-frame ones; the method was immunoSEQ multiplex PCR. The sample carries 630,000 or so clones, roughly 86% recorded once. These same data were also listed under a study on human thymus T cells.

Specimen: thymocytes. All receptors come from a boy younger than two with a congenital heart defect. CDR3s include the opening cysteine and the closing phenylalanine or tryptophan. Each record gives: J gene, clone size, D gene, V gene, CDR3 DNA, CDR3 protein. D genes are given only for firm matches. Size values are once, few and many counts, or a class for expanded clones, and some rows have none.

j_gene: TRBJ2-1
abundance: .
d_gene: .
v_gene: TRBV5-4
CDR3nt: TGTGCCAGCAGCTTTGGCGGCAGATCCCGATTCAATGAGCAGTTCTTC
CDR3aa: CASSFGGRSRFNEQFF

j_gene: TRBJ2-7
abundance: .
d_gene: TRBD2
v_gene: TRBV2
CDR3nt: TGTGCCAGCAGTGAACTGGCTAGCGGAACCTACGAGCAGTACTTC
CDR3aa: CASSELASGTYEQYF

j_gene: TRBJ1-5
abundance: .
d_gene: .
v_gene: TRBV10-2
CDR3nt: TGCGCCAGCAGCCCCCACCGGTATAGCAATCAGCCCCAGCATTTT
CDR3aa: CASSPHRYSNQPQHF

j_gene: TRBJ2-1
abundance: .
d_gene: .
v_gene: TRBV5-6
CDR3nt: TGTGCCAGCAGCGATCTCTACAGCCTAAAGGGGAACAATGAGCAGTTCTTC
CDR3aa: CASSDLYSLKGNNEQFF

j_gene: TRBJ2-2
abundance: .
d_gene: .
v_gene: TRBV18
CDR3nt: TGTGCCAGCTCACCGCTGACAGAGAACACCGGGGAGCTGTTTTTT
CDR3aa: CASSPLTENTGELFF

j_gene: TRBJ2-7
abundance: .
d_gene: .
v_gene: TRBV28
CDR3nt: TGTGCCAGCAGTTTACCCGTAGGGGAATGGGACGAGCAGTACTTC
CDR3aa: CASSLPVGEWDEQYF

j_gene: TRBJ1-2
abundance: .
d_gene: TRBD1
v_gene: TRBV7-7
CDR3nt: TGTGCTAGCAGCTTACGCGGACAGGGTAATGGCTACACCTTC
CDR3aa: CASSLRGQGNGYTF

j_gene: TRBJ2-1
abundance: .
d_gene: TRBD2
v_gene: TRBV7-2
CDR3nt: TGTGCCAGCAGCTTATTTGGCGGGGGGGGCAAACTGCAGTTCTTC
CDR3aa: CASSLFGGGGKLQFF

j_gene: TRBJ2-4
abundance: .
d_gene: TRBD1
v_gene: TRBV6-1
CDR3nt: TGTGCCAGCAGTGAAGCGTACCCGGGACAGGTGGTCAAAAACATTCAGTACTTC
CDR3aa: CASSEAYPGQVVKNIQYF

j_gene: TRBJ2-1
abundance: .
d_gene: TRBD2
v_gene: TRBV4-3
CDR3nt: TGCGCCAGCAGCCAAGACACTGCGGGAGCTACGTACAATGAGCAGTTCTTC
CDR3aa: CASSQDTAGATYNEQFF

j_gene: TRBJ1-4
abundance: .
d_gene: TRBD1
v_gene: TRBV11-2
CDR3nt: TGTGCCAGCAGCTCATGGACAGGGAGGAATGAAAAACTGTTTTTT
CDR3aa: CASSSWTGRNEKLFF

j_gene: TRBJ1-2
abundance: .
d_gene: .
v_gene: TRBV11-3
CDR3nt: TGTGCCAGCAGCTTAGATTGGGTCCGACAGTCTTGTAACTATGGCTACACCTTC
CDR3aa: CASSLDWVRQSCNYGYTF

j_gene: TRBJ2-7
abundance: few
d_gene: TRBD1
v_gene: TRBV4-3
CDR3nt: TGCGCCAGCAGCCAAGATAGGGCCTATCCCGGGACAGGGGGCGAGCAGTACTTC
CDR3aa: CASSQDRAYPGTGGEQYF

j_gene: TRBJ2-1
abundance: .
d_gene: TRBD2
v_gene: TRBV5-6
CDR3nt: TGTGCCAGCAGCTGCGGGACTAGCGGGAACAACGCTGAGCAGTTCTTC
CDR3aa: CASSCGTSGNNAEQFF

j_gene: TRBJ1-1
abundance: .
d_gene: TRBD1
v_gene: TRBV7-2
CDR3nt: TGTGCCAGCAGCTTAGCGGTCGGGACAGACCTCACGAGGGCTTTCTTT
CDR3aa: CASSLAVGTDLTRAFF

j_gene: TRBJ2-5
abundance: .
d_gene: .
v_gene: TRBV11-3
CDR3nt: TGTGCCAGCAGCTTATCGGGGACTCAAGAGACCCAGTACTTC
CDR3aa: CASSLSGTQETQYF

j_gene: TRBJ2-5
abundance: .
d_gene: .
v_gene: TRBV7-9
CDR3nt: TGTGCCAGCAGCTTAGAGCCCCTAGGGGCGACCCAGTACTTC
CDR3aa: CASSLEPLGATQYF

j_gene: TRBJ2-3
abundance: .
d_gene: TRBD2
v_gene: TRBV14
CDR3nt: TGTGCCAGCAGCCGGGGACTAGGCACAGATACGCAGTATTTT
CDR3aa: CASSRGLGTDTQYF

j_gene: TRBJ1-5
abundance: .
d_gene: .
v_gene: TRBV4-1
CDR3nt: TGCGCCAGCAGCTCCTGGCCTCAGTATAGCAATCAGCCCCAGCATTTT
CDR3aa: CASSSWPQYSNQPQHF

j_gene: TRBJ2-7
abundance: few
d_gene: TRBD1
v_gene: TRBV9
CDR3nt: TGTGCCAGCAGCGCTTCTGAGGGGGCTGACTCCTACGAGCAGTACTTC
CDR3aa: CASSASEGADSYEQYF

j_gene: TRBJ2-3
abundance: .
d_gene: .
v_gene: TRBV11-2
CDR3nt: TGTGCCAGCAGCTTAGTTCCAGGGCGCACAGATACGCAGTATTTT
CDR3aa: CASSLVPGRTDTQYF

j_gene: TRBJ2-5
abundance: .
d_gene: .
v_gene: TRBV12-5
CDR3nt: TGTGCTAGTGGTTTGGTACTGGGGGCGGGAGAGACCCAGTACTTC
CDR3aa: CASGLVLGAGETQYF

j_gene: TRBJ2-7
abundance: .
d_gene: TRBD1
v_gene: TRBV25-1
CDR3nt: TGTGCCAGCAGTGAAGGGACAGGGGGCCACGAGCAGTACTTC
CDR3aa: CASSEGTGGHEQYF

j_gene: TRBJ2-2
abundance: .
d_gene: .
v_gene: TRBV4-1
CDR3nt: TGCGCCAGCAGCCAACTTGCGAACACCGGGGAGCTGTTTTTT
CDR3aa: CASSQLANTGELFF

j_gene: TRBJ1-4
abundance: few
d_gene: .
v_gene: TRBV4-3
CDR3nt: TGCGCCAGCAGCCAAGATTTCGGGAGGGATGAAAAACTGTTTTTT
CDR3aa: CASSQDFGRDEKLFF

j_gene: TRBJ1-4
abundance: few
d_gene: TRBD1
v_gene: TRBV19
CDR3nt: TGTGCCAGTACCCAGGGACAGCCTAATGAAAAACTGTTTTTT
CDR3aa: CASTQGQPNEKLFF

j_gene: TRBJ1-5
abundance: .
d_gene: .
v_gene: TRBV19
CDR3nt: TGTGCCAGTAGTATAGCCCAAAATCAGCCCCAGCATTTT
CDR3aa: CASSIAQNQPQHF

j_gene: TRBJ2-3
abundance: .
d_gene: .
v_gene: TRBV27
CDR3nt: TGTGCCAGCAGCTCCGCTGGGGCGATCACAGATACGCAGTATTTT
CDR3aa: CASSSAGAITDTQYF

j_gene: TRBJ2-3
abundance: .
d_gene: TRBD2
v_gene: TRBV5-1
CDR3nt: TGCGCCAGCAGCTTGGGACTAGCGCCCCCAGATACGCAGTATTTT
CDR3aa: CASSLGLAPPDTQYF

j_gene: TRBJ2-1
abundance: .
d_gene: .
v_gene: TRBV4-2
CDR3nt: TGTGCCAGCAGCCAAGATACCAGCTACAATGAGCAGTTCTTC
CDR3aa: CASSQDTSYNEQFF

j_gene: TRBJ2-3
abundance: .
d_gene: .
v_gene: TRBV4-3
CDR3nt: TGCGCCAGCAGCCAAGGAGAAGATTCACTAGCCCACACAGATACGCAGTATTTT
CDR3aa: CASSQGEDSLAHTDTQYF

j_gene: TRBJ2-7
abundance: .
d_gene: TRBD1
v_gene: TRBV6-5
CDR3nt: TGTGCCAGCAGTGACAGGGATTACGAGCAGTACTTC
CDR3aa: CASSDRDYEQYF

j_gene: TRBJ1-1
abundance: .
d_gene: TRBD1
v_gene: TRBV15
CDR3nt: TGTGCCACCAGCGGGACAGGGAAGAACACTGAAGCTTTCTTT
CDR3aa: CATSGTGKNTEAFF

j_gene: TRBJ2-5
abundance: .
d_gene: .
v_gene: TRBV7-2
CDR3nt: TGTGCCAGCAGCTTACCACGGGGAGAAGAGACCCAGTACTTC
CDR3aa: CASSLPRGEETQYF

j_gene: TRBJ1-4
abundance: .
d_gene: TRBD1
v_gene: TRBV6-5
CDR3nt: TGTGCCAGCAGTCTTAGACAGGGTGGTGAAAAACTGTTTTTT
CDR3aa: CASSLRQGGEKLFF

j_gene: TRBJ2-2
abundance: .
d_gene: TRBD2
v_gene: TRBV6-5
CDR3nt: TGTGCCAGCAATGGGGGGGAAGGTGGCGCCGGGGAGCTGTTTTTT
CDR3aa: CASNGGEGGAGELFF